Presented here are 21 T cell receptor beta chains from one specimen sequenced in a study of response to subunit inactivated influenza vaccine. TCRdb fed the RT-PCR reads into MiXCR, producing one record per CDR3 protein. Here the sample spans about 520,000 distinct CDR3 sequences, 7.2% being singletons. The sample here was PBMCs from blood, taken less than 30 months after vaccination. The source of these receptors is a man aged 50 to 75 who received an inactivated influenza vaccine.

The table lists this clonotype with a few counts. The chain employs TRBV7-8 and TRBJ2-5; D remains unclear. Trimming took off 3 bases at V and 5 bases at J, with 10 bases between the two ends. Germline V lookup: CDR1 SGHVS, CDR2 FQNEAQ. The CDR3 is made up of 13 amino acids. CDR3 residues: CASSLNQMETQYF. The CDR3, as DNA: TGTGCCAGCAGCTTGAACCAGATGGAGACCCAGTACTTC.

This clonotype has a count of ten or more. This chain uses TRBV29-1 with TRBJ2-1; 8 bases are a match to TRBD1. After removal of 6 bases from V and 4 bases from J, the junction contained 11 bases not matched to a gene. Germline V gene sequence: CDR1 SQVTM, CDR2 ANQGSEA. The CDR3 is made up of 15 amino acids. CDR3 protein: CSVHPGTGFYNEQFF. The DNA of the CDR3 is TGCAGCGTGCACCCCGGGACAGGCTTTTACAATGAGCAGTTCTTC.

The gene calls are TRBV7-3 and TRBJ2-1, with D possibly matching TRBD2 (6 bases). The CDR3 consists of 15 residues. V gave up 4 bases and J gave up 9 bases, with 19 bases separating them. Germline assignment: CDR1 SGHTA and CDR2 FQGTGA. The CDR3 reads CASSSTPLSGGEQFF. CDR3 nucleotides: TGTGCCAGCAGCTCTACCCCCCTATCCGGGGGTGAGCAGTTCTTC.

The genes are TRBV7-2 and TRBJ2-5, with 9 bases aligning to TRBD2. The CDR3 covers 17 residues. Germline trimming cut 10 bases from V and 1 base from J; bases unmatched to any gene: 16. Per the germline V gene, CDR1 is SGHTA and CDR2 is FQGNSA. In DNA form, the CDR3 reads TGTGCCACCAAATTTAGCGGGGGAAATATTCCCCAAGAGACCCAGTACTTC. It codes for CATKFSGGNIPQETQYF.

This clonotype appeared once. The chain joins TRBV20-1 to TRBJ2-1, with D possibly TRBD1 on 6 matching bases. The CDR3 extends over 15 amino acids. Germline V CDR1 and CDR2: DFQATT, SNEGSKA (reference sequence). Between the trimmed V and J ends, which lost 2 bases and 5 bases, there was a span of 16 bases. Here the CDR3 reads CSARPTGKGNNEQFF. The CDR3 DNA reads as TGCAGTGCTAGACCAACAGGGAAGGGTAACAATGAGCAGTTCTTC.

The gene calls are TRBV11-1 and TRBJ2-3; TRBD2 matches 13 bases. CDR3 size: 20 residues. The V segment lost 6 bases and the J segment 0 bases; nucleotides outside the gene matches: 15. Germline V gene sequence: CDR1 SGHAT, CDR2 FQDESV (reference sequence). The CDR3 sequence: CASSALSGTSGTSSTDTQYF. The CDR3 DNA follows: TGTGCCAGCAGTGCCCTTTCCGGGACTAGCGGGACCTCTAGCACAGATACGCAGTATTTT.

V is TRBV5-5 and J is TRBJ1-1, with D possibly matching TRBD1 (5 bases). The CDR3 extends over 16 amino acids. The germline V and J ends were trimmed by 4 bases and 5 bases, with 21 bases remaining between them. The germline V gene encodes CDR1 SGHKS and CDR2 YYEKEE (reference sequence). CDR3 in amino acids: CASSLHGGRAGTEAFF. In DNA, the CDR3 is TGTGCCAGCAGCCTGCATGGGGGACGGGCAGGGACTGAAGCTTTCTTT.

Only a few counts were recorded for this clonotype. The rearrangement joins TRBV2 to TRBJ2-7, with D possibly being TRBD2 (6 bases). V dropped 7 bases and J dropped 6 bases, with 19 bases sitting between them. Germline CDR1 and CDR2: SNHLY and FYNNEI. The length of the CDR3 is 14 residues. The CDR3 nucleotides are TGTGCCAGCAATTGGGGGGTATCCAGACCCGAGCAGTACTTC. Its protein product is CASNWGVSRPEQYF.

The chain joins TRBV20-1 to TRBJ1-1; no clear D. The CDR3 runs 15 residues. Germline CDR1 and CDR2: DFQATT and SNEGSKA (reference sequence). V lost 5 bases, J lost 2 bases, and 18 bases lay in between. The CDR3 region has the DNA TGCAGTGCTCCCCGAATACAGAATACTAACACTGAAGCTTTCTTT. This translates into CSAPRIQNTNTEAFF.

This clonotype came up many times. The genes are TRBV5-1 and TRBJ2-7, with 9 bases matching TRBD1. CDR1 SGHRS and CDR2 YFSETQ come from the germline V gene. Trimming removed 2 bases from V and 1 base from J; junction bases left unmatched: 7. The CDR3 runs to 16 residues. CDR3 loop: CASSFGQGFASYEQYF. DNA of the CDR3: TGCGCCAGCAGCTTCGGACAGGGGTTCGCTTCCTACGAGCAGTACTTC.

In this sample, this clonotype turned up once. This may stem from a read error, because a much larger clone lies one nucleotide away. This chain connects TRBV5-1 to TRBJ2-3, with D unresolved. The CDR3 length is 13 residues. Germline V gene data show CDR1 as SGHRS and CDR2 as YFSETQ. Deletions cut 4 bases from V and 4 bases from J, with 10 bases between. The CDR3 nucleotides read TGCGCCAGCAGCGTGGAGAGAGCAGATACGCAGTATTTT. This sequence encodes CASSVERADTQYF.

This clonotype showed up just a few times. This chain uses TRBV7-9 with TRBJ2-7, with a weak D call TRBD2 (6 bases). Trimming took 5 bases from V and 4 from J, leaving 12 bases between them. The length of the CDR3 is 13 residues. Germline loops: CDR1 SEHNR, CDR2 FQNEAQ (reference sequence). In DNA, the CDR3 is TGTGCCAGCAGCGAACCCGGGAGATACGAGCAGTACTTC. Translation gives CASSEPGRYEQYF.

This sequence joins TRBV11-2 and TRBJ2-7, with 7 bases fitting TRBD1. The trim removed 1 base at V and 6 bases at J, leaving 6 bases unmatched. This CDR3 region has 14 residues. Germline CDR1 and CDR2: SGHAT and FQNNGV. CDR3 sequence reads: CASSLAGQVLEQYF. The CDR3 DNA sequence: TGTGCCAGCAGCTTAGCTGGACAGGTCCTCGAGCAGTACTTC.

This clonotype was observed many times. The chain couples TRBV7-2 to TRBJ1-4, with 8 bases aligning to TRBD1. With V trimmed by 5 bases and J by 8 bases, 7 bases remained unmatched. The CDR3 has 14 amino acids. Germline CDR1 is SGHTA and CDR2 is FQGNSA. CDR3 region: CASSIGTGQEKLFF. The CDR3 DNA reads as TGTGCCAGCAGCATCGGGACAGGTCAGGAAAAACTGTTTTTT.

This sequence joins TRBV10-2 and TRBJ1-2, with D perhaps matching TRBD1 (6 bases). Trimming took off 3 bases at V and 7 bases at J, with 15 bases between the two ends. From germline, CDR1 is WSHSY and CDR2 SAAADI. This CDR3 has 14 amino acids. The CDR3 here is CASSDWTEGSGYTF. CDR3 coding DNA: TGCGCCAGCAGTGACTGGACAGAAGGGTCTGGCTACACCTTC.

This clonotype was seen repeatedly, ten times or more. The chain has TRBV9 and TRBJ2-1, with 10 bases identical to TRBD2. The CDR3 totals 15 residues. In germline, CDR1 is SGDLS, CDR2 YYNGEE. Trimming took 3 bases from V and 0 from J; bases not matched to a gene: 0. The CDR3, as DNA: TGTGCCAGCAGCGGGACTAGCGGCTCCTACAATGAGCAGTTCTTC. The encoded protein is CASSGTSGSYNEQFF.

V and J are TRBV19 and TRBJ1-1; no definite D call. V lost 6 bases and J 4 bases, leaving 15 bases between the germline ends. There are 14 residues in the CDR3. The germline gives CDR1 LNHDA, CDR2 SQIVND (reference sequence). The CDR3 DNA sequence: TGTGCCAGTAGCTTGAGGGCCGCTGGCACTGAAGCTTTCTTT. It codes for CASSLRAAGTEAFF.

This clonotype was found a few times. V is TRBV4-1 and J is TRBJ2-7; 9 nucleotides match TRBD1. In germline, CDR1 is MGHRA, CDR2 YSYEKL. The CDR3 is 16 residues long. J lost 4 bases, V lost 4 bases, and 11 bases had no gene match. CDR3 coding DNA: TGCGCCAGCAGCCCGATCCTCACAGGGGGCAAGTACGAGCAGTACTTC. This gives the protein CASSPILTGGKYEQYF.

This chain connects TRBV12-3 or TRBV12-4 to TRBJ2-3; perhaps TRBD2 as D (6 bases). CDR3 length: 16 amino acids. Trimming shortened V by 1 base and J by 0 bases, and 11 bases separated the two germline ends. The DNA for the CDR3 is TGTGCCAGCAGTTTAGGGCTAGCGAGGAGCACAGATACGCAGTATTTT. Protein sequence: CASSLGLARSTDTQYF.

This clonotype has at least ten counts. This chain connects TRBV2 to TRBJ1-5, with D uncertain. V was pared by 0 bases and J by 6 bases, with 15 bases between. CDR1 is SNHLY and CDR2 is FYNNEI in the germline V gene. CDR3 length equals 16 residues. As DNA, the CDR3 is TGTGCCAGCAGTGAAGCAGTACAGACTCCGGGTCAGCCCCAGCATTTT. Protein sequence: CASSEAVQTPGQPQHF.

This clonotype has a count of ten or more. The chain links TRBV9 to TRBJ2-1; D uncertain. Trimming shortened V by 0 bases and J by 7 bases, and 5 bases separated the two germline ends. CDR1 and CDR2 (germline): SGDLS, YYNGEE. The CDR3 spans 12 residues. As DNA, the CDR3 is TGTGCCAGCAGCGTAGGATGGAATGAGCAGTTCTTC. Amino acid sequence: CASSVGWNEQFF. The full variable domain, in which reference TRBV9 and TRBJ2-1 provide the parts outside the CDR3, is DSGVTQTPKHLITATGQRVTLRCSPRSGDLSVYWYQQSLDQGLQFLIQYYNGEERAKGNILERFSAQQFPDLHSELNLSSLELGDSALYFCASSVGWNEQFFGPGTRLTVL.